Given below is one TCR beta chain in context. What it binds is not known. PCR used 60 Vbeta primers and 13 Jbeta primers. Generated by immunoSEQ multiplex PCR, the TCRdb table keeps only in-frame clones and is missing some. The repertoire includes some 120,000 clones, about 84% of them detected once, and under 4.5% sits in the top ten. The CDR3 covers 16 residues. Germline CDR1 is SGHRS and CDR2 is YFSETQ. The V segment lost 2 bases and the J segment 6 bases; nucleotides outside the gene matches: 9. The sample comes from a study of cytomegalovirus exposure and HLA in healthy donors. Findings of the study overall: Researchers reported in a later analysis that common viral pathogens appeared linked to several top clusters. Analysis was performed later, and it showed HLA-associated TCR beta chains to be more clonally expanded than equally common others.

The donors comprised healthy bone marrow donors. The sequencing input was PBMCs. The chain joins TRBV5-1 to TRBJ2-3, with 10 nucleotides matching TRBD2. The receptor's source is a man between 18 and 35 years old in good health and CMV-seropositive. The CDR3 DNA follows: TGCGCCAGCAGCTTTCTCCTAGCGGGAGTAGGGGATACGCAGTATTTT. Translated: CASSFLLAGVGDTQYF.